This T cell receptor (beta chain) came from a study of T cells after yellow fever vaccination (dated by TCRdb to between 2017 and 2020). Notes on the research overall: The SMART-Seq v4 Ultra Low Input RNA kit was used to prepare libraries from fractions with low cell numbers. Blood was collected at multiple timepoints before and after primary and secondary immunization, and bulk PBMC replicates and cell subsets were isolated. Two healthy male donors, one aged 18 to 29 and one aged 30 to 40 years, made up the cohort. To follow T-cell clones before and after primary and booster YFV17D yellow fever vaccination, bulk TCR alpha and beta repertoires were sequenced over time.

With respect to this clonotype: Its antigen remains undetermined. No per-base quality is available; no much larger clone lies one base away.

TCR cDNA was synthesized by 5'RACE template switching, through which a universal primer site and unique molecular identifiers were introduced. cDNA synthesis was primed from both the TCR alpha and TCR beta constant segments. Two PCR steps were used to amplify libraries, with sample barcodes and sequencing adapters being added in the second step. Sequencing of libraries was performed on Illumina HiSeq 2500 (2x100 bp) or NovaSeq (2x150 bp). As for the authors' bioinformatics: MIGEC was used to demultiplex reads and collapse the reads into UMI consensus sequences, and MiXCR was used for V(D)J alignment. Clonotypes responding to the vaccine were identified with edgeR on replicate PBMC samples, with the criteria of FDR below 0.01 and a log2 fold change above 5 up to day 15. Each bulk clonotype was labeled CD4 or CD8 based on which sequenced repertoire, CD4 or CD8, contained the clonotype at higher abundance. TCRdb cleaned the public reads at Q25 with fastp, built clones with MiXCR and kept in-frame beta chains. Rows are combined by CDR3 protein, so each entry shows the most common genes and DNA. The V and J calls reflect TCRdb's pipeline rather than the authors' work. The sample table shows under 550,000 distinct CDR3 sequences, and 21% are seen once. The top ten clonotypes cover roughly a sixth of the sample.

Results the study describes overall, beyond this receptor: Because abundant contaminating clonotypes from the bulk population could be contained in FACS-sorted repertoires, computational filtering was required. Most clones expanded after primary vaccination were re-detected after the booster (96% of CD4 and 88% of CD8), suggesting broad memory maintenance. The study included only two donors, which limits how far the findings can be generalized. The secondary T-cell response was found to be weaker but faster than the primary response, with a peak reached on day 5 rather than on day 15. A small share of clonotypes was detected in both CD4 and CD8 compartments, with the overlap likely arising from convergent recombination.

The treatment or condition label of this sample denotes: live attenuated yellow fever vaccine strain. At each blood-draw timepoint, two biological replicates of bulk PBMCs were collected. A standard Ficoll-Paque protocol was used to isolate PBMCs from peripheral blood. TriZol was used to extract RNA from bulk PBMCs, CD4 and CD8 fractions, and dextramer-positive and dextramer-negative fractions. The CDR3 starts with the cysteine, ends with the phenylalanine, and has 15 residues. The CDR3 DNA has 45 bases and is translated from base 1. The germline V gene (reference sequence) yields LNHNV for CDR1 and YYDKDF for CDR2. Trimming takes 0 bases from V and 8 bases from J, and the germline ends sit 13 bases apart.

Material: PBMCs, obtained around 3 weeks after the first yellow fever vaccination. The TCR was taken from a man aged 18 to 30 who received the YFV17D yellow fever vaccine. The rearrangement joined TRBV15 to TRBJ1-4, with a weak D call of TRBD1 (5 bases match). The nucleotides read TGTGCCACCAGCAGAGATCCGGGGGGGATAGAAAAACTGTTTTTT. Its protein product is CATSRDPGGIEKLFF.